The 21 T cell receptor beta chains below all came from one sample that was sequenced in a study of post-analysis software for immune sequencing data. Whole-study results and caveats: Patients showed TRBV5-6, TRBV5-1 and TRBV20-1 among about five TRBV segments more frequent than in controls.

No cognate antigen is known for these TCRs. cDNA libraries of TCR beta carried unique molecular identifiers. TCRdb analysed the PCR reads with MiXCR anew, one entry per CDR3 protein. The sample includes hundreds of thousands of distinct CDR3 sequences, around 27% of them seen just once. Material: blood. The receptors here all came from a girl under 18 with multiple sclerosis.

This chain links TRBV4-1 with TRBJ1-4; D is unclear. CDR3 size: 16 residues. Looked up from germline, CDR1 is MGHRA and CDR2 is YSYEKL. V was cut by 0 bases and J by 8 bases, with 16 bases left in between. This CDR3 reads CASSQDWAAFQEKLFF. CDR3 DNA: TGCGCCAGCAGCCAAGATTGGGCAGCCTTTCAGGAAAAACTGTTTTTT.

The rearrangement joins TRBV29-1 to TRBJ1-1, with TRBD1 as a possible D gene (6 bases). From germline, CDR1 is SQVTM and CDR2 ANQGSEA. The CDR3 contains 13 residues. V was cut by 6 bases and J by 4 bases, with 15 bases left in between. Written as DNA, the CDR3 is TGCAGCGTCGACAGGTCAGGGAGCACTGAAGCTTTCTTT. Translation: CSVDRSGSTEAFF.

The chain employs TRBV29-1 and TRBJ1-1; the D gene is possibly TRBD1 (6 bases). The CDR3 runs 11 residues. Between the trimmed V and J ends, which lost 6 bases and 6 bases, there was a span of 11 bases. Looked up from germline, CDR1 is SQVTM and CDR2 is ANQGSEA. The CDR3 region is CSVRGGAEAFF. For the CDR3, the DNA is TGCAGCGTCCGAGGGGGGGCTGAAGCTTTCTTT. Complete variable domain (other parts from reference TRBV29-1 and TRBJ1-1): SAVISQKPSRDICQRGTSLTIQCQVDSQVTMMFWYRQQPGQSLTLIATANQGSEATYESGFVIDKFPISRPNLTFSTLTVSNMSPEDSSIYLCSVRGGAEAFFGQGTRLTVV.

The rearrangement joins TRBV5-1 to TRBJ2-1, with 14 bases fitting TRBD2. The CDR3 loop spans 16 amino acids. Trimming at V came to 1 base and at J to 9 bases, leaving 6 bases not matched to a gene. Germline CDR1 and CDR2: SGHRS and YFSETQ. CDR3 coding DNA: TGCGCCAGCAGCTTGCGGGGGACTAGCGGGAGCCTTGAGCAGTTCTTC. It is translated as CASSLRGTSGSLEQFF.

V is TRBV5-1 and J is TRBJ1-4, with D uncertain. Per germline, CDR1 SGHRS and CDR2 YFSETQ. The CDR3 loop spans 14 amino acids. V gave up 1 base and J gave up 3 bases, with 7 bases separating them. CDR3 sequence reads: CASSLRPSNEKLFF. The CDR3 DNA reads TGCGCCAGCAGCTTGAGGCCGTCTAATGAAAAACTGTTTTTT.

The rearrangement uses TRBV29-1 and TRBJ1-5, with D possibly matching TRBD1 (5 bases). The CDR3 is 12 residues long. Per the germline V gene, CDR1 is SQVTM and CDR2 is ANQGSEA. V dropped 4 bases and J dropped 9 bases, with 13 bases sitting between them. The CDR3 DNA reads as TGCAGCGTTGGTTGGGGGGACGGGCCCCAGCATTTT. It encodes CSVGWGDGPQHF.

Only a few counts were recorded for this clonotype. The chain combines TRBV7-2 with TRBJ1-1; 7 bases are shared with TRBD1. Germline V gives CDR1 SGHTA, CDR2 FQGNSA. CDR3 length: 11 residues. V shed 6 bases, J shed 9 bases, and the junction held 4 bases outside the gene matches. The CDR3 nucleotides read TGTGCCAGCAGTCCGACAGGGAAAGCTTTCTTT. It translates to CASSPTGKAFF.

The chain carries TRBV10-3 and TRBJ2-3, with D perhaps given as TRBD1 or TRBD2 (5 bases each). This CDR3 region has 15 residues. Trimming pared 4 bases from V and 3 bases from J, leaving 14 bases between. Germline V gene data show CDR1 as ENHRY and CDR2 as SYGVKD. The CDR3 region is CAISGTPTMTDTQYF. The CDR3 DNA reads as TGTGCCATCAGTGGGACACCGACTATGACAGATACGCAGTATTTT.

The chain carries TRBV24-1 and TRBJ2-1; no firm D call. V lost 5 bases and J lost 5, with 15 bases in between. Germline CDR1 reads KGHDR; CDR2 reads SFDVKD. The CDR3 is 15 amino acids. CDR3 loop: CATSGPRAFHNEQFF. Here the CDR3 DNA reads TGTGCCACCAGTGGCCCAAGGGCCTTTCACAATGAGCAGTTCTTC.

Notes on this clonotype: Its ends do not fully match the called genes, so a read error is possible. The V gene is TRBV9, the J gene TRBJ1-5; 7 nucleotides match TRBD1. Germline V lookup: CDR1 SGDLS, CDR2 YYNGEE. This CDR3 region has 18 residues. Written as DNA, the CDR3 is TGTACCAGCAGCGTAGGGGCAGGGGGACCTTCGAAGTCTCAGCCCCAGCATTTT. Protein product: CTSSVGAGGPSKSQPQHF.

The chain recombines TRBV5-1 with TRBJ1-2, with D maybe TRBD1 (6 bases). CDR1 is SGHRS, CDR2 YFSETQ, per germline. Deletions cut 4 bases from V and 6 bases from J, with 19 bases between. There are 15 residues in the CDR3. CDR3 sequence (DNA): TGCGCCAGCAGCCCTACGGGGGGCGGCGGACATGGCTACACCTTC. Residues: CASSPTGGGGHGYTF.

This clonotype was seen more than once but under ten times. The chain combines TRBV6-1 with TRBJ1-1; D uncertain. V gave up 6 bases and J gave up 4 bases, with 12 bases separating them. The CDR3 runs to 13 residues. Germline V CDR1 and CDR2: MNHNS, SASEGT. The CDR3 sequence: CASRQKVSTEAFF. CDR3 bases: TGTGCCAGCAGACAAAAGGTGTCCACTGAAGCTTTCTTT.

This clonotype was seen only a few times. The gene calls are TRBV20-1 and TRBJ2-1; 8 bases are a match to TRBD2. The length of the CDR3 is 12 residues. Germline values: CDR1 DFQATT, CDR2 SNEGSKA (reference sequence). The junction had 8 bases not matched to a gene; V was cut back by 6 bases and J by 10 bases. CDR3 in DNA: TGCAGTGCGCCCGGGACTAGTGCCGAGCAGTTCTTC. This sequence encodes CSAPGTSAEQFF.

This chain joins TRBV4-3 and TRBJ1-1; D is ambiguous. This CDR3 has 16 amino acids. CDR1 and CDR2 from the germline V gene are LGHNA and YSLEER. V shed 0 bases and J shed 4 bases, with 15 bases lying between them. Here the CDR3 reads CASSQEVRGSGTEAFF. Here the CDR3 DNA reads TGCGCCAGCAGCCAAGAGGTTCGGGGAAGCGGCACTGAAGCTTTCTTT.

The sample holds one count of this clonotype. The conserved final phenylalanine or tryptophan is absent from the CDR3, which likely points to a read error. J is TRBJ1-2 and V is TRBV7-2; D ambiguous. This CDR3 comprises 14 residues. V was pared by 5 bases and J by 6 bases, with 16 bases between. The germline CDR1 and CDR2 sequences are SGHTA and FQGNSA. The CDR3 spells CASSPLVGGNGYTV. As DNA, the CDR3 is TGTGCCAGCAGCCCCCTTGTGGGTGGAAATGGCTACACCGTC.

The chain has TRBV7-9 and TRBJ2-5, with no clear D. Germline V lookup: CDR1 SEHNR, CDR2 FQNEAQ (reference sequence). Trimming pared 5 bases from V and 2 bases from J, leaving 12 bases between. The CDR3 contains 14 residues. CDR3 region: CASSVGRIQETQYF. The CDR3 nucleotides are TGTGCCAGCAGCGTCGGACGGATACAAGAGACCCAGTACTTC.

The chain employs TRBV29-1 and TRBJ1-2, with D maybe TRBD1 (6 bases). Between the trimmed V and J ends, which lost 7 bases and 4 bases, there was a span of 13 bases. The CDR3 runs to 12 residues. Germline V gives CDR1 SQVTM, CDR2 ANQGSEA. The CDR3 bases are TGCAGCGCGATACGGACAGTCTATGGCTACACCTTC. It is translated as CSAIRTVYGYTF.

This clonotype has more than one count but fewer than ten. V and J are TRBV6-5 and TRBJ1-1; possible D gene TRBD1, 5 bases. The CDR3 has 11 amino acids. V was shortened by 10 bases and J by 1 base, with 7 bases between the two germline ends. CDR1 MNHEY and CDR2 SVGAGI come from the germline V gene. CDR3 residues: CATTENTEAFF. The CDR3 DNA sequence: TGTGCCACGACAGAGAACACTGAAGCTTTCTTT.

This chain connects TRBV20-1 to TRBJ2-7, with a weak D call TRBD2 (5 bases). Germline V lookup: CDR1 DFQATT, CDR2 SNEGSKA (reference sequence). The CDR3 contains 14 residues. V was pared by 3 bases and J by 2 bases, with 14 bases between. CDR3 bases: TGCAGTGCTAGCAACACGGGGTGGACCTACGAGCAGTACTTC. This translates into CSASNTGWTYEQYF.

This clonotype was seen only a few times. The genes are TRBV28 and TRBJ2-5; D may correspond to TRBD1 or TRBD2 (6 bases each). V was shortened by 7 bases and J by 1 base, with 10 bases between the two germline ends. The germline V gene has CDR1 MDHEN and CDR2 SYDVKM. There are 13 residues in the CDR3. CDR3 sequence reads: CASKRGAQETQYF. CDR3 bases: TGTGCCAGCAAGAGGGGGGCCCAAGAGACCCAGTACTTC.

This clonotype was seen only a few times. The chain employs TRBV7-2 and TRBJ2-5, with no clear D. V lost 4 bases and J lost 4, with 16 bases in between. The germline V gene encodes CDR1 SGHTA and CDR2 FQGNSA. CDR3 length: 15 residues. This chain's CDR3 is CASSSMWASPETQYF. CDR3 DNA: TGTGCCAGCAGCTCGATGTGGGCGAGCCCAGAGACCCAGTACTTC.